This T cell receptor beta chain was obtained from a study of metastatic and nonmetastatic thyroid tumors. As handled by the study authors: The study built a papillary thyroid cancer distant-metastasis classifier from CDR3 differences across clinicopathological groups. Using MiXCR, TCRdb re-called clones from the PCR reads. TCRdb's processing, not the study's, gives the V and J calls here. The sample lists tens of thousands of clones, 30% to 40% occurring once. In this sample, this clone is medium-sized. As yet, its antigen is unknown. Every patient was untreated before thyroid surgery. Findings of the study overall: Malignant thyroid tumors reportedly exceeded benign nodules significantly in TCR beta diversity, with the difference appearing in blood and tumor.

Germline V lookup: CDR1 MNHEY, CDR2 SVGAGI. The CDR3 runs to 14 residues. Trimming cost V 2 bases and J 7 bases; bases outside gene matches: 4. The chain recombines TRBV6-5 with TRBJ1-1; the match to TRBD1 covers 10 bases. Input material: blood. This TCR came from a male donor with papillary thyroid cancer or a benign thyroid nodule (not recorded which). Some clones in this sample may be carry-over from other donors' samples. CDR3 sequence reads: CASSYRRTGGEAFF. For the CDR3, the DNA is TGTGCCAGCAGTTACAGGAGGACAGGGGGTGAAGCTTTCTTT.